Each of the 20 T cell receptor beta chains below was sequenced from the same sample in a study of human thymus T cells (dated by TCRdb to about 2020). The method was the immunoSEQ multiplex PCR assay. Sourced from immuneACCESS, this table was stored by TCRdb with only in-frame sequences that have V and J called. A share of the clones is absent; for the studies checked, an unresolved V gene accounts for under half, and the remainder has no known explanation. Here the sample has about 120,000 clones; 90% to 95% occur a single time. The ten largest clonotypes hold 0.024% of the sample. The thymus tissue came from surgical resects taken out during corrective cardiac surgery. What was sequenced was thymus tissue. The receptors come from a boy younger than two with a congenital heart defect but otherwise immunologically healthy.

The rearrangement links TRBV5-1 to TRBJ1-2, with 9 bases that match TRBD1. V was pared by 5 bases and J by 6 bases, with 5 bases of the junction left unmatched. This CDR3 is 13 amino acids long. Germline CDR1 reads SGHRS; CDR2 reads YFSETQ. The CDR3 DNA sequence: TGCGCCAGCAGTTCGGGGACAGGGCATGGCTACACCTTC. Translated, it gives CASSSGTGHGYTF.

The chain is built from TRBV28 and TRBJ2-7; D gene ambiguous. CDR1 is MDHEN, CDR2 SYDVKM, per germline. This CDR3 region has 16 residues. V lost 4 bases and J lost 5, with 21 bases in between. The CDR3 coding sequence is TGTGCCAGCAGTTACCACCGCTGGAAGGGCGAAAACGAGCAGTACTTC. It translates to CASSYHRWKGENEQYF.

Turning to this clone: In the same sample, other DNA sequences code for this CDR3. The DNA for the CDR3 is TGTGCCAGCAGTGAAGAGAAGAGTGAAGCTTTCTTT. It specifies CASSEEKSEAFF. V gene TRBV6-1 combines with J gene TRBJ1-1; D is unclear. Looked up from germline, CDR1 is MNHNS and CDR2 is SASEGT. The germline V and J ends were trimmed by 1 base and 7 bases, with 7 bases remaining between them. The CDR3 consists of 12 residues.

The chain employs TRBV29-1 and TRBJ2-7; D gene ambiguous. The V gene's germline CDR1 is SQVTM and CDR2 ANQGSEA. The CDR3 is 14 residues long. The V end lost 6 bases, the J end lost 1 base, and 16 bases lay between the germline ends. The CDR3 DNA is TGCAGCGTGTCCGGTCCTGGTTTTTCCTACGAGCAGTACTTC. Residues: CSVSGPGFSYEQYF.

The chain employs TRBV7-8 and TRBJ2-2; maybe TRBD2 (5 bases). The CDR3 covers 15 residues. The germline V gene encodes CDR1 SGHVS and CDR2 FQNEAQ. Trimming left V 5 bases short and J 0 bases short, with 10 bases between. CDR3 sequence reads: CASSPEVPNTGELFF. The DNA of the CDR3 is TGTGCCAGCAGCCCGGAGGTCCCGAACACCGGGGAGCTGTTTTTT.

The CDR3 loop reads CASSPSPATEAFF. CDR3 DNA sequence: TGTGCCAGCAGCCCCTCTCCCGCCACTGAAGCTTTCTTT. The chain carries TRBV7-8 and TRBJ1-1; D is undetermined. The V and J ends lost 5 bases and 4 bases respectively, with 11 bases between them. CDR1 is SGHVS and CDR2 is FQNEAQ in the germline V gene. The CDR3 is made up of 13 amino acids.

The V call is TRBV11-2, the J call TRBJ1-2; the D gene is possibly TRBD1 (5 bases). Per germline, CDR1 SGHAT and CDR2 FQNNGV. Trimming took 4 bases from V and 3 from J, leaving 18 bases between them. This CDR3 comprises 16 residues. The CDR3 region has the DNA TGTGCCAGCAGCTCCCCCCTGGGGGGGGAGGACTATGGCTACACCTTC. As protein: CASSSPLGGEDYGYTF.

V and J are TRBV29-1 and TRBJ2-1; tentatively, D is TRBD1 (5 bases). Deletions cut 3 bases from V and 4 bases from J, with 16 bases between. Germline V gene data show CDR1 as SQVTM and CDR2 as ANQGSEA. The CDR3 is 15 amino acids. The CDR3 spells CSVDKFGALYNEQFF. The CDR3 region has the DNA TGCAGCGTTGATAAGTTTGGGGCCCTTTACAATGAGCAGTTCTTC.

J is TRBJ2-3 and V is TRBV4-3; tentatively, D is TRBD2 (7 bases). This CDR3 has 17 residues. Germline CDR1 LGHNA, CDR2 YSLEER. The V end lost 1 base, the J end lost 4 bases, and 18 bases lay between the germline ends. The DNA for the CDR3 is TGCGCCAGCAGCCAAGGCCGTCGAGGGGGGGCAGCAGATACGCAGTATTTT. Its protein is CASSQGRRGGAADTQYF.

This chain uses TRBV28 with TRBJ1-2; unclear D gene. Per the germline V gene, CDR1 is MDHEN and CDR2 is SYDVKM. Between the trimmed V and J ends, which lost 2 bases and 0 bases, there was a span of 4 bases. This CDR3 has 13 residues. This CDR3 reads CASSLNANYGYTF. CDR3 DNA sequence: TGTGCCAGCAGTTTAAACGCTAACTATGGCTACACCTTC.

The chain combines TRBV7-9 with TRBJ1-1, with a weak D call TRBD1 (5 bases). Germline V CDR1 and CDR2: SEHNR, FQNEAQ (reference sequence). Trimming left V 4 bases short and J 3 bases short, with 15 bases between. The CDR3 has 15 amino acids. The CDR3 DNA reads TGTGCCAGCAGCTCGATATTTATAGGGGACACTGAAGCTTTCTTT. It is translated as CASSSIFIGDTEAFF.

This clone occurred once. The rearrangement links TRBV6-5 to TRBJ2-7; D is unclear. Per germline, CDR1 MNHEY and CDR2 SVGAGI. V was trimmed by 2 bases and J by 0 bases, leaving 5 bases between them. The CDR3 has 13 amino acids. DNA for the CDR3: TGTGCCAGCAGTTACAGGAGCTCCTACGAGCAGTACTTC. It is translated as CASSYRSSYEQYF.

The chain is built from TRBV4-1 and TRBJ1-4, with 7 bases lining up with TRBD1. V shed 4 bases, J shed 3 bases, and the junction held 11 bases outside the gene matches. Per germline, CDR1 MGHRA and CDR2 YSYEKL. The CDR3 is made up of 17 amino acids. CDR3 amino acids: CASSPPGQTRSNEKLFF. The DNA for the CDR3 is TGCGCCAGCAGCCCACCGGGACAGACAAGATCTAATGAAAAACTGTTTTTT.

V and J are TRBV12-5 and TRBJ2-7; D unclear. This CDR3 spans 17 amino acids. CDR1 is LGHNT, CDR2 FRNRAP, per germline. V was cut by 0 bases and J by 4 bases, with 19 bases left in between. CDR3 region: CASGLVDELGMEYEQYF. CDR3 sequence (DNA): TGTGCTAGTGGTTTGGTAGACGAACTTGGGATGGAGTACGAGCAGTACTTC. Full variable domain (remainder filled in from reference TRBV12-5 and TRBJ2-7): DARVTQTPRHKVTEMGQEVTMRCQPILGHNTVFWYRQTMMQGLELLAYFRNRAPLDDSGMPKDRFSAEMPDATLATLKIQPSEPRDSAVYFCASGLVDELGMEYEQYFGPGTRLTVT.

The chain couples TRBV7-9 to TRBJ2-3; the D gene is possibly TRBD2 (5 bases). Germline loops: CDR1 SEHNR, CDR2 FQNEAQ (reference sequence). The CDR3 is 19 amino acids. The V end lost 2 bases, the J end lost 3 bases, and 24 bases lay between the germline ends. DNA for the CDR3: TGTGCCAGCAGCTTAAGCTCCCGCGACCGGGCTGCGGGTACAGATACGCAGTATTTT. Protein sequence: CASSLSSRDRAAGTDTQYF. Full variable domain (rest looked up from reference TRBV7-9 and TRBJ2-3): DTGVSQNPRHKITKRGQNVTFRCDPISEHNRLYWYRQTLGQGPEFLTYFQNEAQLEKSRLLSDRFSAERPKGSFSTLEIQRTEQGDSAMYLCASSLSSRDRAAGTDTQYFGPGTRLTVL.

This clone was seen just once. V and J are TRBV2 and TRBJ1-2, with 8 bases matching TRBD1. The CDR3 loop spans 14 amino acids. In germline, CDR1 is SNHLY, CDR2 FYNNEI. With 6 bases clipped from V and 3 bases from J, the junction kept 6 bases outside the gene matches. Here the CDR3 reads CASSADRVDYGYTF. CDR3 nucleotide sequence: TGTGCCAGCAGCGCGGACAGGGTTGACTATGGCTACACCTTC. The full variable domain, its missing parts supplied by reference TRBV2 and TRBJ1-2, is EPEVTQTPSHQVTQMGQEVILRCVPISNHLYFYWYRQILGQKVEFLVSFYNNEISEKSEIFDDQFSVERPDGSNFTLKIRSTKLEDSAMYFCASSADRVDYGYTFGSGTRLTVV.

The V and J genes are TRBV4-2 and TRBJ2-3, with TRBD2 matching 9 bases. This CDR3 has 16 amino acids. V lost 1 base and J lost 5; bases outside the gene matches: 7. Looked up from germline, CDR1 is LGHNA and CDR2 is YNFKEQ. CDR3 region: CASSQATGAGGDTQYF. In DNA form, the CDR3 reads TGTGCCAGCAGCCAAGCCACTGGAGCGGGGGGAGATACGCAGTATTTT.

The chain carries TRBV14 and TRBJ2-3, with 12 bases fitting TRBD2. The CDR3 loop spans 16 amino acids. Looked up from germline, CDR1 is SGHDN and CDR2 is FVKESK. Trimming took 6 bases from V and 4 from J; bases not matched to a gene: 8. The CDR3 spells CASSLTSGGLSDTQYF. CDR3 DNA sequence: TGTGCCAGCAGTCTGACTAGCGGGGGTCTATCAGATACGCAGTATTTT.

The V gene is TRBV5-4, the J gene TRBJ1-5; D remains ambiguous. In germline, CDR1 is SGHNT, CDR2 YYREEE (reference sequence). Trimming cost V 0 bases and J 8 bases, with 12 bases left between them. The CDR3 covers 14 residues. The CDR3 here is CASSLGGVEKPQHF. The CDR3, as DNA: TGTGCCAGCAGCTTGGGTGGAGTAGAAAAGCCCCAGCATTTT.

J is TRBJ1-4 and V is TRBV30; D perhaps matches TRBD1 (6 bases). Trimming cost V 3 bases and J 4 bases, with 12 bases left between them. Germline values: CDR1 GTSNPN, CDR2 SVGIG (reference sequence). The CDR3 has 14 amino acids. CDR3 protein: CAWSSGGLNEKLFF. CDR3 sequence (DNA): TGTGCCTGGAGCTCCGGGGGCCTTAATGAAAAACTGTTTTTT. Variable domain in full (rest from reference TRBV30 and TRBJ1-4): SQTIHQWPATLVQPVGSPLSLECTVEGTSNPNLYWYRQAAGRGLQLLFYSVGIGQISSEVPQNLSASRPQDRQFILSSKKLLLSDSGFYLCAWSSGGLNEKLFFGSGTQLSVL.